This entry lists 10 T cell receptor beta chains sequenced from one sample in a study of blood T cell repertoires in COVID-19. The table came from immunoSEQ multiplex PCR; TCRdb's copy has only in-frame clones and leaves some out. The sample yields 350,000 to 550,000 clones, 80% to 90% seen once. Sequencing was carried out using PBMCs or T cells enriched from blood (not recorded which). The source of these receptors is a man aged 25 to 40 who had recovered from COVID-19.

This sequence joins TRBV19 and TRBJ2-7, with 8 bases lining up with TRBD1. Per germline, CDR1 LNHDA and CDR2 SQIVND (reference sequence). The CDR3 runs 16 residues. The trim removed 6 bases at V and 2 bases at J, leaving 12 bases unmatched. In DNA form, the CDR3 reads TGTGCCAGTAGATCGTCGGGACAGGATTCTGCCTACGAGCAGTACTTC. It yields the protein CASRSSGQDSAYEQYF.

With regard to this clone: Other nucleotide sequences in the sample specify the same CDR3. The genes are TRBV9 and TRBJ1-4; 7 positions agree with TRBD1. Germline CDR1 SGDLS, CDR2 YYNGEE. The ends lost 1 base at V and 0 bases at J; junction bases unmatched: 0. The length of the CDR3 is 15 residues. The CDR3 reads CASSVQGATNEKLFF. DNA of the CDR3: TGTGCCAGCAGCGTACAGGGGGCAACTAATGAAAAACTGTTTTTT.

The rearrangement links TRBV19 to TRBJ2-1; 10 nucleotides agree with TRBD2. Losses at the gene ends were 10 bases for V and 2 bases for J; bases not matched to a gene: 14. The CDR3 totals 17 residues. Germline lookup yields CDR1 LNHDA and CDR2 SQIVND (reference sequence). The CDR3 DNA reads TGTGCCACAGGAAGAGCGGGAGGGCCTGTCCCCTACAATGAGCAGTTCTTC. Its translation: CATGRAGGPVPYNEQFF. Combining the CDR3 with reference TRBV19 and TRBJ2-1 gives the whole variable domain DGGITQSPKYLFRKEGQNVTLSCEQNLNHDAMYWYRQDPGQGLRLIYYSQIVNDFQKGDIAEGYSVSREKKESFPLTVTSAQKNPTAFYLCATGRAGGPVPYNEQFFGPGTRLTVL.

The gene calls are TRBV6-5 and TRBJ2-7, with 7 nucleotides matching TRBD2. Losses at the gene ends were 6 bases for V and 5 bases for J; bases not matched to a gene: 13. The CDR3 has 15 amino acids. The germline CDR1 and CDR2 sequences are MNHEY and SVGAGI. In DNA, the CDR3 is TGTGCCAGCAGCCTGGGGGGGACTATCATAAACGAGCAGTACTTC. Translating it yields CASSLGGTIINEQYF.

V is TRBV10-3 and J is TRBJ1-6, with 8 bases aligning to TRBD1. V was clipped by 3 bases and J by 9 bases; unmatched bases: 13. There are 17 residues in the CDR3. The V gene's germline CDR1 is ENHRY and CDR2 SYGVKD. This chain's CDR3 is CAISERGQAESGSPLHF. The DNA for the CDR3 is TGTGCCATCAGTGAAAGGGGACAGGCAGAGAGCGGTTCACCCCTCCACTTT.

CDR3 in amino acids: CAISDGGSWGEQFF. The CDR3 DNA follows: TGTGCCATCAGTGACGGGGGATCCTGGGGTGAGCAGTTCTTC. The genes are TRBV10-3 and TRBJ2-1; TRBD2 is a possible D gene (6 bases). Germline V gene data show CDR1 as ENHRY and CDR2 as SYGVKD. V lost 3 bases and J lost 9, with 15 bases in between. The CDR3 covers 14 residues.

The chain links TRBV20-1 to TRBJ2-3; D remains unclear. V lost 3 bases, J lost 7 bases, and 8 bases lay in between. The CDR3 runs 11 residues. Germline V CDR1 and CDR2: DFQATT, SNEGSKA (reference sequence). CDR3 DNA sequence: TGCAGTGCTAGGAGCCTAAATACGCAGTATTTT. Its protein is CSARSLNTQYF.

This chain uses TRBV5-6 with TRBJ2-3, with D unclear. The germline V gene encodes CDR1 SGHDT and CDR2 YYEEEE. CDR3 length: 13 amino acids. Deletions cut 5 bases from V and 1 base from J, with 8 bases between. As DNA, the CDR3 is TGTGCCAGCAGTAATGAGGGCACAGATACGCAGTATTTT. Protein sequence: CASSNEGTDTQYF.

The chain joins TRBV6-1 to TRBJ2-5; TRBD2 matches 7 bases. The V segment lost 7 bases and the J segment 5 bases; nucleotides outside the gene matches: 10. This CDR3 spans 14 amino acids. Germline CDR1 is MNHNS and CDR2 is SASEGT. DNA of the CDR3: TGTGCCAGCACCCCTCAAGTGGGGGGGGAGACCCAGTACTTC. Translating gives CASTPQVGGETQYF.

The V and J genes are TRBV6-6 and TRBJ2-2; 8 nucleotides match TRBD1. Per germline, CDR1 MNHNY and CDR2 SVGAGI (reference sequence). With V trimmed by 6 bases and J by 1 base, 7 bases remained unmatched. The CDR3 length is 16 residues. The CDR3 DNA reads TGTGCCAGCAGACAGGACAGGGTAGGGAACACCGGGGAGCTGTTTTTT. Amino acids: CASRQDRVGNTGELFF.